The sequence of this T cell receptor (beta chain) was determined in a study of blood T cell repertoires in COVID-19. Study information: T cells, B-cell-depleted T cells, or PBMCs provided the cDNA or gDNA that served as material.

The table came from immunoSEQ multiplex PCR; TCRdb's copy has only in-frame clones and leaves some out. This table holds some 300,000 clones, less than 90% found once. Of note for this clone: Other DNA sequences in the same sample also yield this CDR3.

This CDR3 contains 14 residues. Looked up from germline, CDR1 is GTSNPN and CDR2 is SVGIG (reference sequence). Trimming removed 7 bases from V and 0 bases from J; junction bases left unmatched: 5. Recruits, aged about 18 to 95 years, lived in under 25 US areas. The sample comprised PBMCs or T cells enriched from blood (not recorded which). The clonotype comes from a woman aged 25 to 39 who had recovered from COVID-19. V and J are TRBV30 and TRBJ2-1, with TRBD2 matching over 8 bases. The CDR3 region is CASTGTSSYNEQFF. DNA of the CDR3: TGTGCCTCTACCGGGACTAGCTCCTACAATGAGCAGTTCTTC.